This TCR beta chain emerged from a study of OX40 agonist ivuxolimab in advanced cancers. Study results and caveats: The antigen specificity of the peripheral T cells (those that were expanded) was not determined.

The data were produced by immunoSEQ multiplex PCR, yet TCRdb's version contains in-frame clones alone and is incomplete. There are under 80,000 clones in the sample; about 94% occur only once, and about 6.4% lies in the top ten. Regarding this clone: The antigen remains unidentified.

The trim removed 5 bases at V and 2 bases at J, leaving 12 bases unmatched. There are 17 residues in the CDR3. The germline gives CDR1 SEHNR, CDR2 FQNEAQ (reference sequence). The chain joins TRBV7-9 to TRBJ2-3, with 8 bases aligning to TRBD2. This material consisted of CD4+ or CD8+ T cells sorted from blood, taken in a trial of the OX40 agonist ivuxolimab. The TCR sequence derives from an adult with an advanced solid tumor such as melanoma, head and neck, liver or kidney cancer. CDR3 DNA: TGTGCCAGCAGCACTATCCAGACTAGCGACTACACAGATACGCAGTATTTT. This gives the protein CASSTIQTSDYTDTQYF. Complete variable domain (other parts from reference TRBV7-9 and TRBJ2-3): DTGVSQNPRHKITKRGQNVTFRCDPISEHNRLYWYRQTLGQGPEFLTYFQNEAQLEKSRLLSDRFSAERPKGSFSTLEIQRTEQGDSAMYLCASSTIQTSDYTDTQYFGPGTRLTVL.